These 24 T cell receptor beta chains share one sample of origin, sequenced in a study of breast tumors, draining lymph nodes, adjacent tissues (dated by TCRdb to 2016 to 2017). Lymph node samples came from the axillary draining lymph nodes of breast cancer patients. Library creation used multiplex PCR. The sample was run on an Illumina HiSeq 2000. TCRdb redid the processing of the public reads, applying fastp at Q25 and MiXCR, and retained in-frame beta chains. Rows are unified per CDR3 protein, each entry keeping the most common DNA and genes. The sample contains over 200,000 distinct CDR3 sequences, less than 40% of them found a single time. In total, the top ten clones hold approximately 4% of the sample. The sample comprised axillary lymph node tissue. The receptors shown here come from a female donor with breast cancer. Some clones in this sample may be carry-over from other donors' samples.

The CDR3 here is CASSLWGQGSNEQYF. The CDR3 nucleotides are TGTGCCAGCAGTTTATGGGGACAGGGTAGCAACGAGCAGTACTTC. The rearrangement uses TRBV2 and TRBJ2-7; 9 nucleotides agree with TRBD1. Germline loops: CDR1 SNHLY, CDR2 FYNNEI. Trimming cost V 5 bases and J 5 bases; bases outside gene matches: 10. The CDR3 is 15 residues long.

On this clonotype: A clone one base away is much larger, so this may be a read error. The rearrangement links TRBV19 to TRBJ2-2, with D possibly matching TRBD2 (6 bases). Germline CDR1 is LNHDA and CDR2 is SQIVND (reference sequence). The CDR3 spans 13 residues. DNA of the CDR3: TGTGCCAGTAGTATGGCGGGGTCCGGGGGGCTGTTTTTT. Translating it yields CASSMAGSGGLFF.

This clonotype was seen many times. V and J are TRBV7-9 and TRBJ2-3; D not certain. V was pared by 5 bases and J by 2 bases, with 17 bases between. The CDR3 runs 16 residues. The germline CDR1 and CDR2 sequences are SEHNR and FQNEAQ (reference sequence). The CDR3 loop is CASSPSSNPYTDTQYF. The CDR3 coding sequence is TGTGCCAGCAGCCCCTCATCAAATCCTTACACAGATACGCAGTATTTT.

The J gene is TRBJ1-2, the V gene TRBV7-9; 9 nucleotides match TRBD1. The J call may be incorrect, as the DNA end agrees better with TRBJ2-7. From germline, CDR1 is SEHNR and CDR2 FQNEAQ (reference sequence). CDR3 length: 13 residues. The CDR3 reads CASSVDRGGEQYF. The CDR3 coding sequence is TGTGCCAGCAGCGTGGACAGGGGAGGGGAGCAGTACTTC.

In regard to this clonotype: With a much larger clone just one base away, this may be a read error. CDR3 nucleotides: TGTGCCAGCAGTCCAAGCGCGGGGCGGGGGGGAATCCAAGAGACCCAGTACTTC. Translation gives CASSPSAGRGGIQETQYF. The chain employs TRBV7-9 and TRBJ2-5; TRBD2 agrees at 9 bases. The CDR3 is 18 amino acids. CDR1 SEHNR and CDR2 FQNEAQ come from the germline V gene (reference sequence). V lost 6 bases and J lost 1; bases outside the gene matches: 15.

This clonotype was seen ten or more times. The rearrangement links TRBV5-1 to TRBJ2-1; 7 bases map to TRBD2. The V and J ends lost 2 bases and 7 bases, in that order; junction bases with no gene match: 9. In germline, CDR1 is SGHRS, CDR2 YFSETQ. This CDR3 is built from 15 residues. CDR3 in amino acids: CASSLQAGSSNEQFF. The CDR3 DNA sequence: TGCGCCAGCAGCTTACAAGCGGGATCATCTAATGAGCAGTTCTTC.

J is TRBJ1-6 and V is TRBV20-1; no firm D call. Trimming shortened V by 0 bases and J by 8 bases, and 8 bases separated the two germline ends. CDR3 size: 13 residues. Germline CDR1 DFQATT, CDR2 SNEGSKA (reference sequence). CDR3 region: CSARDAGYSPLHF. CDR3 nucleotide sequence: TGCAGTGCTAGAGATGCGGGATATTCACCCCTCCACTTT.

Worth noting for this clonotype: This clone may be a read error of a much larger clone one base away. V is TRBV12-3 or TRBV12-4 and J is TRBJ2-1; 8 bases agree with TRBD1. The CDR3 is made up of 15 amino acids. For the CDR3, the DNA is TGTGCCAGCAGAAGACAGGGGCCATCCTACGATGAGCAGTTCTTC. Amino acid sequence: CASRRQGPSYDEQFF.

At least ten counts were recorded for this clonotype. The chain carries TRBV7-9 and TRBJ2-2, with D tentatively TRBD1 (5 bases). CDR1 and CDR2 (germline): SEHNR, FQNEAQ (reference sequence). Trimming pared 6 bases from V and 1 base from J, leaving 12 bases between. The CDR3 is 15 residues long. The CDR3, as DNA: TGTGCCAGCAGTCGAGGCCAGGGGAACACCGGGGAGCTGTTTTTT. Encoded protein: CASSRGQGNTGELFF.

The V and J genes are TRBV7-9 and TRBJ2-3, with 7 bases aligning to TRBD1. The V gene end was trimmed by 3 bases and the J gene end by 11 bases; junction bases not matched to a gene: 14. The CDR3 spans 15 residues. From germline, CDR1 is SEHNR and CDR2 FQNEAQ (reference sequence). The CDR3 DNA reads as TGTGCCAGCAGCTTTCCCTTAGGGGGCTCGGATGAGCAGTATTTT. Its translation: CASSFPLGGSDEQYF.

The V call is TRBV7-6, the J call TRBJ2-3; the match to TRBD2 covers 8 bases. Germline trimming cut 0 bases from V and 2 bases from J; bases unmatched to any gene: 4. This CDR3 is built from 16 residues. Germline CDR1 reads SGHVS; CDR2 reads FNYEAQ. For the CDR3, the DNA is TGTGCCAGCAGCTTAGCATCGGGGGGGTTCACAGATACGCAGTATTTT. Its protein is CASSLASGGFTDTQYF.

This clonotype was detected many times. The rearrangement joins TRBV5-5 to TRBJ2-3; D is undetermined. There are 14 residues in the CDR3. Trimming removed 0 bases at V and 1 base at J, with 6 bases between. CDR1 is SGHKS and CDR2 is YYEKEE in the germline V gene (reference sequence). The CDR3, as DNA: TGTGCCAGCAGCTTGGAGAGGCGCACAGATACGCAGTATTTT. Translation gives CASSLERRTDTQYF. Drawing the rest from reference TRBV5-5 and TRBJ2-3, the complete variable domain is DAGVTQSPTHLIKTRGQQVTLRCSPISGHKSVSWYQQVLGQGPQFIFQYYEKEERGRGNFPDRFSARQFPNYSSELNVNALLLGDSALYLCASSLERRTDTQYFGPGTRLTVL.

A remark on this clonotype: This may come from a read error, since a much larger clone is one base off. CDR3 sequence reads: CASKKGSVAQYF. CDR3 sequence (DNA): TGTGCCAGCAAAAAGGGTTCTGTCGCGCAGTACTTC. V is TRBV11-3 and J is TRBJ2-7; no clear D. Trimming took 7 bases from V and 9 from J, leaving 16 bases between them. This CDR3 has 12 residues. CDR1 and CDR2 (germline): SGHNT, YENEEA. The full variable domain, rest sourced from reference TRBV11-3 and TRBJ2-7, is EAGVVQSPRYKIIEKKQPVAFWCNPISGHNTLYWYLQNLGQGPELLIRYENEEAVDDSQLPKDRFSAERLKGVDSTLKIQPAELGDSAVYLCASKKGSVAQYFGPGTRLTVT.

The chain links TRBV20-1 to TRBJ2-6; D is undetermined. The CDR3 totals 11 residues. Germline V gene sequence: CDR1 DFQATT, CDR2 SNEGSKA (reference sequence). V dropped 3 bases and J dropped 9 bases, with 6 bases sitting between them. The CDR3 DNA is TGCAGTGCTAGTGAGGACAACGTCCTGACTTTC. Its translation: CSASEDNVLTF.

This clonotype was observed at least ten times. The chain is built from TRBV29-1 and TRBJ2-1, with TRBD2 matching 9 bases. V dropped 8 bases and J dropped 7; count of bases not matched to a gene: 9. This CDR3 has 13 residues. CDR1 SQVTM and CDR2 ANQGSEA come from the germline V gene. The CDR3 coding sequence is TGCAGCCCCAAGACTAGCGGTGGGAATGAGCAGTTCTTC. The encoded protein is CSPKTSGGNEQFF.

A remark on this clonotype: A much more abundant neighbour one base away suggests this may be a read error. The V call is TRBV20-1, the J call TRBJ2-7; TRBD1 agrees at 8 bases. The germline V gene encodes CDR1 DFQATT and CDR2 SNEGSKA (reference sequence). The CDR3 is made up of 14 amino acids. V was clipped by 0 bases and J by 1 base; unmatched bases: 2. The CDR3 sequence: CSARDRQGSYEQYF. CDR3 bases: TGCAGTGCTAGAGATCGACAGGGGTCCTACGAGCAGTACTTC.

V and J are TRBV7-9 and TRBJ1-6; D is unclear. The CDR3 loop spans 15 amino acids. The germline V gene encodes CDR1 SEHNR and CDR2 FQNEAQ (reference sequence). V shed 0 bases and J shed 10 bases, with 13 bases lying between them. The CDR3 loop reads CASSLAGDMSSPLHF. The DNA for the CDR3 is TGTGCCAGCAGCTTAGCGGGAGACATGTCCTCACCCCTCCACTTT. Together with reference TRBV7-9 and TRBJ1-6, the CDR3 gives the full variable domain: DTGVSQNPRHKITKRGQNVTFRCDPISEHNRLYWYRQTLGQGPEFLTYFQNEAQLEKSRLLSDRFSAERPKGSFSTLEIQRTEQGDSAMYLCASSLAGDMSSPLHFGNGTRLTVT.

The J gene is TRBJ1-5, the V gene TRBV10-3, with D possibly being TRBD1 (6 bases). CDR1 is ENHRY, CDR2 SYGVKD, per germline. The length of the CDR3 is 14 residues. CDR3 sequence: CARSRQGSNQPQHF. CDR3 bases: TGTGCTAGATCTCGTCAGGGGAGCAATCAGCCCCAGCATTTT.

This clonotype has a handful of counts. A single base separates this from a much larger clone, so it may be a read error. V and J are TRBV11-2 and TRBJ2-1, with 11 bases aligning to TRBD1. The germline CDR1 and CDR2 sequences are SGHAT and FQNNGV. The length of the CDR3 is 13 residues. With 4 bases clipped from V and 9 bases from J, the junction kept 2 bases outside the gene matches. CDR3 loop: CASSWTGGAEQFF. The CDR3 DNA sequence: TGTGCCAGCAGCTGGACAGGGGGCGCTGAGCAGTTCTTC.

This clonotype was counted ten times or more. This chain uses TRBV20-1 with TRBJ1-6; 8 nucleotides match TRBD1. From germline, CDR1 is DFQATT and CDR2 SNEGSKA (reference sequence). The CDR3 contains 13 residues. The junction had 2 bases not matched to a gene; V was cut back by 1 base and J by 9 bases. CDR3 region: CSARGQGFSPLHF. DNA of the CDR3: TGCAGTGCTAGAGGACAGGGGTTTTCACCCCTCCACTTT.

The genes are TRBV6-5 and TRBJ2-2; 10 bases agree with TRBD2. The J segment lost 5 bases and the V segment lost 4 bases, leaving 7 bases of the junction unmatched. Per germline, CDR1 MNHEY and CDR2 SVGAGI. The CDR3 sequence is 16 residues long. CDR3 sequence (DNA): TGTGCCAGCAGTTTTTCTAGCGGGAGTAGAACCGGGGAGCTGTTTTTT. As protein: CASSFSSGSRTGELFF.

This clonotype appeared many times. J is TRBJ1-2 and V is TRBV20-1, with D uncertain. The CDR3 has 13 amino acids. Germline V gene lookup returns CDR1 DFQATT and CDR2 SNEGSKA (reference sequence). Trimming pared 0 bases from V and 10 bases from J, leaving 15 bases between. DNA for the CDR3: TGCAGTGCTAGAGATCTGGGTCGTGCCCTCTACACCTTC. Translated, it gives CSARDLGRALYTF.

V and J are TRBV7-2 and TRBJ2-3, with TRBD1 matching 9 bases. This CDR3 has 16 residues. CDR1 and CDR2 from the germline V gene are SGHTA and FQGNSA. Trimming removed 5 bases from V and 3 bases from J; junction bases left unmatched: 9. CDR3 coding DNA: TGTGCCAGCAGCCGACCCGGGACAGGGACGACAGATACGCAGTATTTT. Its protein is CASSRPGTGTTDTQYF.

The DNA for the CDR3 is TGTGCCTGGGGCGGACGGAGGGGCACTGAAGCTTTCTTT. This sequence encodes CAWGGRRGTEAFF. The chain joins TRBV30 to TRBJ1-1; the D gene is possibly TRBD1 (5 bases). The CDR3 covers 13 residues. Germline CDR1 is GTSNPN and CDR2 is SVGIG (reference sequence). The V and J ends lost 5 bases and 4 bases respectively, with 14 bases between them.